The 11 T cell receptor beta chains below were found in one sample sequenced in a study of radiotherapy plus CTLA-4 blockade in lung cancer (dated by TCRdb to the late 2010s). Library construction relied on the immunoSEQ multiplex PCR assay. TCRdb stores this immuneACCESS table with in-frame sequences only. Part of the clones is absent; in the studies checked, under half of the shortfall reflects unresolved V genes, and no reason is known for the rest. The sample data list 12,000 to 15,000 clones, and around 70% of these were observed just once. The top ten constitute 50% to 65% of the sample. Sequenced here: peripheral blood, sampled from a patient treated with radiotherapy plus ipilimumab. Receptors originate from a human donor with non-small cell lung cancer whose response to radiotherapy plus ipilimumab could not be evaluated.

The chain employs TRBV5-1 and TRBJ2-5; 12 bases fit TRBD2. The V gene's germline CDR1 is SGHRS and CDR2 YFSETQ. V shed 7 bases and J 5 bases; nucleotides not matched to a gene: 9. CDR3 size: 15 residues. This CDR3 reads CASSTSGGPEETQYF. The CDR3 DNA follows: TGCGCCAGCTCAACTAGCGGGGGGCCGGAGGAGACCCAGTACTTC.

The V gene is TRBV6-6, the J gene TRBJ1-5; 8 bases align to TRBD1. CDR1 is MNHNY and CDR2 is SVGAGI in the germline V gene (reference sequence). The CDR3 length is 15 residues. V lost 6 bases to trimming and J lost 2 bases; unmatched junction nucleotides: 6. CDR3 coding DNA: TGTGCCAGCAGCTTGACAGGGGTGGGCAATCAGCCCCAGCATTTT. It codes for CASSLTGVGNQPQHF.

V usage is TRBV30 and J usage is TRBJ1-2; D gene unclear. CDR3 length: 12 residues. Trimming cost V 3 bases and J 4 bases, with 9 bases left between them. From germline, CDR1 is GTSNPN and CDR2 SVGIG (reference sequence). The CDR3 region has the DNA TGTGCCTGGAGCCCACAGTCCTATGGCTACACCTTC. Translation: CAWSPQSYGYTF.

This chain links TRBV18 with TRBJ2-2; TRBD1 is a possible D gene (5 bases). Per the germline V gene, CDR1 is KGHSH and CDR2 is LQKENI. V lost 6 bases and J lost 4, with 15 bases in between. This CDR3 is built from 15 residues. The CDR3 DNA reads as TGTGCCAGCTCCGCCCCAGGGTTCAGCACCGGGGAGCTGTTTTTT. It codes for CASSAPGFSTGELFF.

This chain connects TRBV2 to TRBJ2-7, with 12 bases fitting TRBD1. CDR1 SNHLY and CDR2 FYNNEI come from the germline V gene. The CDR3 is 17 residues long. Trimming took 8 bases from V and 4 from J; bases not matched to a gene: 15. The CDR3 DNA reads TGTGCCAGCTCCGGGACAGGGGGCAGCAAGCGTTCTTACGAGCAGTACTTC. Protein: CASSGTGGSKRSYEQYF.

The chain uses TRBV30 and TRBJ2-6, with 7 bases matching TRBD2. Germline-derived CDR1 and CDR2 are GTSNPN and SVGIG (reference sequence). The junction had 16 bases not matched to a gene; V was cut back by 7 bases and J by 1 base. This CDR3 is built from 18 residues. The CDR3 region has the DNA TGTGCCTCCACCCGGGGGGTAGGCTACTTTTCTGGGGCCAACGTCCTGACTTTC. This encodes CASTRGVGYFSGANVLTF.

This chain joins TRBV28 and TRBJ2-4; D may be TRBD2 (5 bases). The ends were cut back, 8 bases at V and 1 base at J, with 9 bases in the middle. This CDR3 has 13 residues. Germline CDR1 and CDR2: MDHEN and SYDVKM. The CDR3: CASLDSAKNIQYF. Written as DNA, the CDR3 is TGTGCCAGCCTGGACTCGGCCAAAAACATTCAGTACTTC.

This chain joins TRBV2 and TRBJ2-4; TRBD1 agrees at 9 bases. Germline loops: CDR1 SNHLY, CDR2 FYNNEI. Trimming took 5 bases from V and 7 from J; bases not matched to a gene: 6. The CDR3 sequence is 14 residues long. The CDR3 spells CASSTYGQGNIQYF. DNA for the CDR3: TGTGCCAGCAGTACTTACGGACAGGGGAACATTCAGTACTTC.

In its sample, this clone was seen once. The rearrangement uses TRBV6-1 and TRBJ1-3; D remains ambiguous. Germline values: CDR1 MNHNS, CDR2 SASEGT. The CDR3 runs 15 residues. Trimming removed 2 bases at V and 0 bases at J, with 8 bases between. The CDR3 DNA is TGTGCCAGCAGTGAAACACCATCCTCTGGAAACACCATATATTTT. It translates to CASSETPSSGNTIYF.

In this sample, this clone turned up a few times. V and J are TRBV9 and TRBJ2-1, with D possibly matching TRBD2 (7 bases). Between the trimmed V and J ends, which lost 1 base and 6 bases, there was a span of 14 bases. CDR3 length: 15 residues. Germline CDR1 is SGDLS and CDR2 is YYNGEE. CDR3: CASSVSAGAPNEQFF. The CDR3 nucleotides are TGTGCCAGCAGCGTAAGTGCGGGGGCCCCCAATGAGCAGTTCTTC.

Notes on this clone: The sample holds other DNA sequences that translate to the same CDR3. The CDR3 sequence: CASSLAGTMNTEAFF. CDR3 nucleotides: TGCGCCAGCAGCTTGGCCGGGACAATGAACACTGAAGCTTTCTTT. This chain connects TRBV5-1 to TRBJ1-1, with D possibly matching TRBD1 (6 bases). Trimming took off 0 bases at V and 0 bases at J, with 9 bases between the two ends. Germline V lookup: CDR1 SGHRS, CDR2 YFSETQ. This CDR3 has 15 amino acids.